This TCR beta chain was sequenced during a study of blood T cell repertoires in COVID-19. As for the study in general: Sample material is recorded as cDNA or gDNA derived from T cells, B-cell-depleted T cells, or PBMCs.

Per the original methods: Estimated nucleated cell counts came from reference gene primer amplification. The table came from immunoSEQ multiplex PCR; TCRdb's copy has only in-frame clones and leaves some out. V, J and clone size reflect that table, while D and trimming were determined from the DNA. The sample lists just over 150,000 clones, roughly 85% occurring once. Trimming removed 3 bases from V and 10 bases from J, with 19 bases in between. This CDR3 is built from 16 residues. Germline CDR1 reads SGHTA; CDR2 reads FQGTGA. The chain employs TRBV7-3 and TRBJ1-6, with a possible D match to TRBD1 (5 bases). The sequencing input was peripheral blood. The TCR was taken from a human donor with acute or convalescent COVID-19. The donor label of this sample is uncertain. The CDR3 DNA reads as TGTGCCAGCAGCTTGGGAGGACCCGGGGGGAGATCACCCCTCCACTTT. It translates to CASSLGGPGGRSPLHF.